The 24 T cell receptor beta chains in this list originate from one sample, sequenced in a study of shared clonotypes between healthy human individuals. Profiling relied on immunoSEQ multiplex PCR, and the TCRdb table lists in-frame clones only, not all of them. In the table there are millions of clones, more than 90% of which are singletons. The material sequenced was naive CD4+ T cells sorted from blood. The subset is: CD45RA+ positively selected. All receptors come from a young man in good health.

Only one count was recorded for this clone. This rearrangement joins TRBV19 to TRBJ1-1; D gene uncertain. In germline, CDR1 is LNHDA, CDR2 SQIVND (reference sequence). This CDR3 spans 14 amino acids. Trimming took off 5 bases at V and 0 bases at J, with 10 bases between the two ends. This chain's CDR3 is CASSDKNLNTEAFF. CDR3 sequence (DNA): TGTGCCAGTAGTGACAAGAACCTGAACACTGAAGCTTTCTTT.

The chain has TRBV10-1 and TRBJ2-3; a possible D gene is TRBD1 (6 bases). The germline V and J ends were trimmed by 4 bases and 2 bases, with 10 bases remaining between them. This CDR3 has 14 amino acids. Germline V CDR1 and CDR2: WNHNN, SYGVQD (reference sequence). CDR3 sequence (DNA): TGCGCCAGCAGTGCGGACAGATACACAGATACGCAGTATTTT. Its protein is CASSADRYTDTQYF.

The chain combines TRBV7-2 with TRBJ2-1; D is unclear. V lost 1 base and J lost 0, with 7 bases in between. This CDR3 region has 15 residues. Germline values: CDR1 SGHTA, CDR2 FQGNSA. CDR3 in DNA: TGTGCCAGCAGCTTAGGAATAGGCTCCTACAATGAGCAGTTCTTC. This codes for CASSLGIGSYNEQFF.

The chain combines TRBV4-3 with TRBJ2-2; no firm D call. Per the germline V gene, CDR1 is LGHNA and CDR2 is YSLEER. Trimming pared 0 bases from V and 0 bases from J, leaving 5 bases between. This CDR3 has 15 residues. CDR3 coding DNA: TGCGCCAGCAGCCAAGATCCTTCGAACACCGGGGAGCTGTTTTTT. This sequence encodes CASSQDPSNTGELFF.

Here the CDR3 reads CASPELPQGNEQFF. The CDR3 DNA is TGTGCCAGTCCGGAACTGCCCCAGGGCAATGAGCAGTTCTTC. The V call is TRBV25-1, the J call TRBJ2-1; D is perhaps TRBD1 (5 bases). This CDR3 has 14 amino acids. V was clipped by 9 bases and J by 6 bases, with 18 bases between them. Germline loops: CDR1 MGHDK, CDR2 SYGVNS. Complete variable domain (other parts from reference TRBV25-1 and TRBJ2-1): EADIYQTPRYLVIGTGKKITLECSQTMGHDKMYWYQQDPGMELHLIHYSYGVNSTEKGDLSSESTVSRIRTEHFPLTLESARPSHTSQYLCASPELPQGNEQFFGPGTRLTVL.

The chain has TRBV29-1 and TRBJ2-1; 7 nucleotides align to TRBD2. The V segment lost 1 base and the J segment 6 bases; nucleotides outside the gene matches: 15. The CDR3 has 17 amino acids. The V gene's germline CDR1 is SQVTM and CDR2 ANQGSEA. The CDR3 protein is CSVEGEAGRESFNEQFF. CDR3 DNA sequence: TGCAGCGTTGAAGGGGAGGCGGGGCGGGAGAGTTTCAATGAGCAGTTCTTC.

The CDR3 protein is CASSYGTGSSGANVLTF. In DNA form, the CDR3 reads TGTGCCAGCAGCTATGGGACAGGGTCCTCTGGGGCCAACGTCCTGACTTTC. This sequence joins TRBV5-6 and TRBJ2-6; 9 nucleotides match TRBD1. The CDR3 sequence is 17 residues long. V was pared by 3 bases and J by 0 bases, with 4 bases of the junction left unmatched. CDR1 SGHDT and CDR2 YYEEEE come from the germline V gene.

The V and J genes are TRBV6-5 and TRBJ1-1; D uncertain. Trimming took 7 bases from V and 3 from J, leaving 6 bases between them. The CDR3 consists of 11 residues. Germline V CDR1 and CDR2: MNHEY, SVGAGI. CDR3 amino acids: CASIEDTEAFF. The CDR3, as DNA: TGTGCCAGCATTGAGGACACTGAAGCTTTCTTT.

This clone was picked up a small number of times. CDR3 amino acids: CASSGQYNSPLHF. CDR3 DNA sequence: TGTGCCAGCAGCGGACAGTATAATTCACCCCTCCACTTT. This rearrangement joins TRBV14 to TRBJ1-6; possibly TRBD1 for D (6 bases). Germline loops: CDR1 SGHDN, CDR2 FVKESK. V was trimmed by 5 bases and J by 4 bases, leaving 6 bases between them. The CDR3 totals 13 residues.

The V and J genes are TRBV5-8 and TRBJ2-2; TRBD1 agrees at 7 bases. Germline CDR1 reads SGHTS; CDR2 reads YDEGEE. The CDR3 covers 15 residues. The V gene end was trimmed by 4 bases and the J gene end by 4 bases; junction bases not matched to a gene: 7. The CDR3: CASSPTGAGTGELFF. The CDR3 DNA sequence: TGTGCCAGCAGCCCCACAGGGGCGGGCACCGGGGAGCTGTTTTTT.

This clone has just one count. The rearrangement joins TRBV6-5 to TRBJ1-1; D might be TRBD1 (5 bases). Germline loops: CDR1 MNHEY, CDR2 SVGAGI. V gave up 4 bases and J gave up 4 bases, with 16 bases separating them. The length of the CDR3 is 15 residues. The CDR3 DNA reads as TGTGCCAGCAGTTTGGGGCCGTCCCCGGGCACTGAAGCTTTCTTT. It yields the protein CASSLGPSPGTEAFF.

This sequence joins TRBV6-6 and TRBJ1-1; weak D call: TRBD1 (5 bases). V dropped 4 bases and J dropped 8 bases, with 14 bases sitting between them. Germline V gene data show CDR1 as MNHNY and CDR2 as SVGAGI (reference sequence). This CDR3 comprises 13 residues. This chain's CDR3 is CASSSRPGLEAFF. DNA for the CDR3: TGTGCCAGCAGTTCCCGACCGGGGCTCGAAGCTTTCTTT.

This chain connects TRBV28 to TRBJ1-2; D possibly corresponds to TRBD1 (6 bases). The CDR3 has 14 residues. Germline loops: CDR1 MDHEN, CDR2 SYDVKM. With 3 bases removed from V and 6 bases from J, the gap between germline ends came to 14 bases. CDR3: CASSLVTHRDGYTF. CDR3 bases: TGTGCCAGCAGTTTGGTAACCCACAGGGATGGCTACACCTTC.

The J gene is TRBJ2-7, the V gene TRBV28, with TRBD1 matching 9 bases. CDR1 and CDR2 from the germline V gene are MDHEN and SYDVKM. CDR3 length equals 14 residues. Trimming removed 7 bases from V and 5 bases from J; junction bases left unmatched: 9. In DNA, the CDR3 is TGTGCCAGCAAGCCGGGACAGGGTGTCCACGAGCAGTACTTC. Its translation is CASKPGQGVHEQYF.

V gene TRBV6-6 combines with J gene TRBJ2-7; D might be TRBD1 (6 bases). The CDR3 length is 16 residues. Germline lookup yields CDR1 MNHNY and CDR2 SVGAGI (reference sequence). The V and J ends lost 1 base and 4 bases respectively, with 17 bases between them. The CDR3 DNA sequence: TGTGCCAGCAGTTACTACTGGGACATCCTAAATTACGAGCAGTACTTC. Translation: CASSYYWDILNYEQYF.

V usage is TRBV5-8 and J usage is TRBJ1-4, with 7 bases identical to TRBD1. Trimming cost V 0 bases and J 2 bases; bases outside gene matches: 13. The germline CDR1 and CDR2 sequences are SGHTS and YDEGEE. The CDR3 is 19 amino acids. The CDR3 here is CASSLEKGRGSSTNEKLFF. The CDR3 DNA reads as TGTGCCAGCAGCTTGGAGAAAGGCAGGGGGAGTTCTACTAATGAAAAACTGTTTTTT.

The J gene is TRBJ2-2, the V gene TRBV14; TRBD1 matches 7 bases. CDR3 length equals 13 residues. V shed 6 bases and J 5 bases; nucleotides not matched to a gene: 3. Germline V gene lookup returns CDR1 SGHDN and CDR2 FVKESK. The CDR3, as DNA: TGTGCCAGCAGACTACAGGGGACCGGGGAGCTGTTTTTT. Protein sequence: CASRLQGTGELFF.

The CDR3 here is CASSLARTGGAEKLFF. CDR3 sequence (DNA): TGTGCCAGCAGCTTGGCGCGGACAGGGGGGGCTGAAAAACTGTTTTTT. This chain links TRBV5-8 with TRBJ1-4, with 10 bases matching TRBD1. V lost 0 bases to trimming and J lost 7 bases; unmatched junction nucleotides: 6. The CDR3 spans 16 residues. Looked up from germline, CDR1 is SGHTS and CDR2 is YDEGEE. The variable domain in full, with the rest retrieved from reference TRBV5-8 and TRBJ1-4, is EAGVTQSPTHLIKTRGQQATLRCSPISGHTSVYWYQQALGLGLQFLLWYDEGEERNRGNFPPRFSGRQFPNYSSELNVNALELEDSALYLCASSLARTGGAEKLFFGSGTQLSVL.

The chain joins TRBV4-1 to TRBJ2-6, with 8 bases matching TRBD1. CDR1 and CDR2 (germline): MGHRA, YSYEKL. The V segment lost 5 bases and the J segment 0 bases; nucleotides outside the gene matches: 6. This CDR3 has 17 residues. As DNA, the CDR3 is TGCGCCAGCAGCAACCCGGGGACAGGCTCTGGGGCCAACGTCCTGACTTTC. Amino acid sequence: CASSNPGTGSGANVLTF.

This clone was recorded only once. The chain couples TRBV11-2 to TRBJ1-1, with TRBD1 matching over 7 bases. The trim removed 4 bases at V and 6 bases at J, leaving 8 bases unmatched. CDR3 size: 14 residues. The germline CDR1 and CDR2 sequences are SGHAT and FQNNGV. The CDR3 region has the DNA TGTGCCAGCAGCTCCCCCCGACAGGGACCTGAAGCTTTCTTT. Translating gives CASSSPRQGPEAFF.

This sequence joins TRBV19 and TRBJ2-2; perhaps TRBD1 as D (6 bases). Germline V lookup: CDR1 LNHDA, CDR2 SQIVND (reference sequence). Trimming shortened V by 0 bases and J by 0 bases, and 14 bases separated the two germline ends. The CDR3 extends over 18 amino acids. The CDR3 coding sequence is TGTGCCAGTAGTATAGATTTCGGTTGGACAGCGAACACCGGGGAGCTGTTTTTT. Its translation is CASSIDFGWTANTGELFF.

This clone was detected once. The chain has TRBV2 and TRBJ1-4; 10 nucleotides agree with TRBD1. The length of the CDR3 is 14 residues. Trimming removed 5 bases from V and 8 bases from J; junction bases left unmatched: 5. Looked up from germline, CDR1 is SNHLY and CDR2 is FYNNEI. CDR3 DNA sequence: TGTGCCAGCAGTCCCGGGACAGGGGTAGAAAAACTGTTTTTT. Its protein product is CASSPGTGVEKLFF.

This clone was picked up one time. The chain couples TRBV28 to TRBJ2-7; tentatively, D is TRBD2 (5 bases). This CDR3 is built from 18 residues. The V end was cut by 2 bases, the J end by 2 bases, with 22 bases between. Germline V gene lookup returns CDR1 MDHEN and CDR2 SYDVKM. CDR3 nucleotide sequence: TGTGCCAGCAGTTTAGTCGCGGGCCCCACTTCGGCCGCCTACGAGCAGTACTTC. Translating gives CASSLVAGPTSAAYEQYF.

This clone was counted a single time. The rearrangement uses TRBV6-5 and TRBJ1-2, with 7 bases identical to TRBD1. With V trimmed by 6 bases and J by 2 bases, 6 bases remained unmatched. CDR3 size: 14 residues. Germline values: CDR1 MNHEY, CDR2 SVGAGI. CDR3 in amino acids: CASRTGQANYGYTF. For the CDR3, the DNA is TGTGCCAGCAGGACAGGACAGGCGAACTATGGCTACACCTTC.